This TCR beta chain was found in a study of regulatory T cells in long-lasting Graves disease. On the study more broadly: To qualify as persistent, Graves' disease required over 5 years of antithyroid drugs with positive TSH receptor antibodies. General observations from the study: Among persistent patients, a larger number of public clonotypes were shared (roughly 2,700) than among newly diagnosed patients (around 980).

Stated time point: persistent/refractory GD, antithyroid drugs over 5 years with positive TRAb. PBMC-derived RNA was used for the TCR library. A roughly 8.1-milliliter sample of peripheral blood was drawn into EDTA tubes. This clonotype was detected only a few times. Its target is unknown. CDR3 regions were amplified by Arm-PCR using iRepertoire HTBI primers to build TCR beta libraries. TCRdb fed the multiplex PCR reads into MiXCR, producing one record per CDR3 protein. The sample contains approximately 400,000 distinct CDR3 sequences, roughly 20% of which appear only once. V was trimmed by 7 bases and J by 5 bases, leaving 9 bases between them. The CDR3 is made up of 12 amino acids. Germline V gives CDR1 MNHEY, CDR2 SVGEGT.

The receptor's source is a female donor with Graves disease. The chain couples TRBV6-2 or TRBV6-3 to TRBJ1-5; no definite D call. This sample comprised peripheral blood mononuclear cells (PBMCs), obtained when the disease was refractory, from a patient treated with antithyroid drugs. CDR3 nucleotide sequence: TGTGCCAGCACCCACCCCGATCAGCCCCAGCATTTT. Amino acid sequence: CASTHPDQPQHF.